The clone carrying this T cell receptor (beta chain) was seen a handful of times. Its antigen is unknown. V lost 2 bases to trimming and J lost 0 bases, with 14 bases between them. The CDR3 is 16 residues long. CDR1 and CDR2 (germline): LGHNA, YNFKEQ. These data originate in a study of cytotoxic CD8 clonotypes in ibrutinib-treated CLL. Study conclusions and caveats: Under treatment, the uncommon public clonotypes either contracted or remained stable. Clonality showed a rise at ibrutinib response that reversed toward baseline at progression. Lymph node repertoires were not studied, and sampling times were unmatched.

Target depth was 1 in 200,000 to 1 in 1 million T cells, about 10x per clonotype. The method was immunoSEQ multiplex PCR; TCRdb's version includes in-frame clones alone and lacks a portion of them. The table shows around 140,000 clones, with roughly 76% occurring only once. The chain employs TRBV4-2 and TRBJ2-7; unclear D gene. Here the sequenced sample was PBMCs, taken after 24 months of ibrutinib treatment. The clonotype comes from a human donor with chronic lymphocytic leukemia. Here the CDR3 DNA reads TGTGCCAGCAGCCAACGCGTACATGACCTCTCCTACGAGCAGTACTTC. Translated, it gives CASSQRVHDLSYEQYF.